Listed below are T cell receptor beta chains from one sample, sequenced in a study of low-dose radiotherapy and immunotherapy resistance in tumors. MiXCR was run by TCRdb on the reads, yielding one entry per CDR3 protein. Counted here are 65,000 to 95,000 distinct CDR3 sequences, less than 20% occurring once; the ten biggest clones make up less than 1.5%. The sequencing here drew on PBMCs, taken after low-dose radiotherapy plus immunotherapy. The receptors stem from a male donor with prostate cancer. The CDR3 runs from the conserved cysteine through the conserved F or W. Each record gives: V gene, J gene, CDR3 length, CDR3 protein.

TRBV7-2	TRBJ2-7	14	CASSSTSGSYEQYF
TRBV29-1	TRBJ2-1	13	CSVVGGPTNEQFF
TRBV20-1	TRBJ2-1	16	CSARDRGQSSYNEQFF
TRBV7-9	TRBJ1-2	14	CASNSGGVNYGYTF
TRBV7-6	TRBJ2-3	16	CASSPLVASSTDTQYF
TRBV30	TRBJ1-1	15	CAWSPRTNLNTEAFF
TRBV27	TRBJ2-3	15	CATSDPGLARDTQYF
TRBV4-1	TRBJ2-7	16	CASSSQDPLNPNEQYF
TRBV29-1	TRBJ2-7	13	CSVELTLSYEQYF
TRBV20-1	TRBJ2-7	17	CSAGGTSSKVGSYEQYF
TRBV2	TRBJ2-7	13	CASTYSADYEQYF
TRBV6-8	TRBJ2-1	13	CASSYDGYNEQFF
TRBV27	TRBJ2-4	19	CASSFGRIRTGTEKNIQYF
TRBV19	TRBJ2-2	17	CASSIDLGGTHTGELFF
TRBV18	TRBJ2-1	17	CASSPPVAGASYNEQFF
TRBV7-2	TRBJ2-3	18	CASSLLASGSGSTDTQYF
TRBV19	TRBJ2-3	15	CASSIRSSGADTQYF
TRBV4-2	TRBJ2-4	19	CASSQRPKILDGLKNIQYF
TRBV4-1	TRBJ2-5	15	CASSTLGGKWETQYF
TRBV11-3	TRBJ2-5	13	CASSLKQGETQYF
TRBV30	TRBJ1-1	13	CAWRSTRNTEAFF
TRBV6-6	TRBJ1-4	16	CASSYSTGGLGEKLFF
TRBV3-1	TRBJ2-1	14	CASSPGLVDNEQFF
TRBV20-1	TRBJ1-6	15	CSALQSGRNNSPLHF
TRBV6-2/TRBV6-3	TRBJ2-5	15	CASSYSTGLQETQYF
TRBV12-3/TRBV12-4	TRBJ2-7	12	CASSLRASEQYF
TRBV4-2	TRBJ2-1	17	CASSQDPTSGNPNEQFF
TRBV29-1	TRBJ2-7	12	CSVGAVGYEQYF
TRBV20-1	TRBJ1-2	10	CSAAFYGYTF
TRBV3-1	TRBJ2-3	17	CASSQVSVAGSTDTQYF
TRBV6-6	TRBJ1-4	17	CASSYPLQDSTNEKLFF
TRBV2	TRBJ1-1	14	CASSAEGLNTEAFF
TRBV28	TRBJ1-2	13	CASSLGADYGYTF
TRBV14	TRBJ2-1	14	CASSQEGRYNEQFF
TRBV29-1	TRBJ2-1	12	CSAEGLGNEQFF
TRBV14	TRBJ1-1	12	CASSQWAGRAFF
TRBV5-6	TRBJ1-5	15	CASSFGGNSNQPQHF
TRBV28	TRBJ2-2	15	CASSSPPGNTGELFF
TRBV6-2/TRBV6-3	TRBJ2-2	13	CASKLAATGELFF
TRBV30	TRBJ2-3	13	CAWGERGRDTQYF
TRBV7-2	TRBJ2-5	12	CASSLSSETQYF
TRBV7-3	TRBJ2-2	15	CASRSGTGVTGELFF
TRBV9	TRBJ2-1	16	CASSVGAGGLHNEQFF
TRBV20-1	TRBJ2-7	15	CSASMGLALGYEQYF
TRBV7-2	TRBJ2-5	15	CASSPRTSGQETQYF
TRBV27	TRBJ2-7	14	CASSFRSLAHEQYF
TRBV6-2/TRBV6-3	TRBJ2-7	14	CASSYLAGVNEQYF
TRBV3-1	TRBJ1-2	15	CASSQGRLGQVGYTF
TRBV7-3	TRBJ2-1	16	CASSLTGGEAYNEQFF
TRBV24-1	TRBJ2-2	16	CATSDQGQGGFGELFF
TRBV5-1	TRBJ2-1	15	CASSQVSSGNNEQFF
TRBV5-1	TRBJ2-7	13	CASRKGGSYEQYF
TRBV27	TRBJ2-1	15	CASSPPGQGGILPLF